This TCR beta chain was identified in a study of T cells in Graves' hyperthyroidism and ophthalmopathy. The wider study: Peripheral blood specimens were obtained at initial diagnosis, prior to any treatment.

Amplified TCR beta CDR3 regions came from RNA transcripts. HTBI primers were used for first-round RT-PCR of the TCR CDR3. MiXCR was run by TCRdb on the multiplex PCR reads, yielding one entry per CDR3 protein. The table includes about 280,000 distinct CDR3 sequences, approximately 26% detected once. This clonotype was found many times. Its antigen remains unknown. The sample of blood was obtained at first hyperthyroidism diagnosis (before any ophthalmopathy symptoms). Germline V lookup: CDR1 MDHEN, CDR2 SYDVKM. This CDR3 contains 13 residues. Trimming shortened V by 6 bases and J by 2 bases, and 10 bases separated the two germline ends. Study-wide results and caveats: The authors' 13 V-J model separated ophthalmopathy from stable hyperthyroidism.

Sample: blood. J is TRBJ2-5 and V is TRBV28, with D maybe TRBD1 (6 bases). The origin of this receptor is a man aged 35 to 55 with Graves' hyperthyroidism that later progressed to Graves' ophthalmopathy. This CDR3 reads CASSRTEQETQYF. CDR3 coding DNA: TGTGCCAGCAGCCGGACAGAGCAAGAGACCCAGTACTTC.